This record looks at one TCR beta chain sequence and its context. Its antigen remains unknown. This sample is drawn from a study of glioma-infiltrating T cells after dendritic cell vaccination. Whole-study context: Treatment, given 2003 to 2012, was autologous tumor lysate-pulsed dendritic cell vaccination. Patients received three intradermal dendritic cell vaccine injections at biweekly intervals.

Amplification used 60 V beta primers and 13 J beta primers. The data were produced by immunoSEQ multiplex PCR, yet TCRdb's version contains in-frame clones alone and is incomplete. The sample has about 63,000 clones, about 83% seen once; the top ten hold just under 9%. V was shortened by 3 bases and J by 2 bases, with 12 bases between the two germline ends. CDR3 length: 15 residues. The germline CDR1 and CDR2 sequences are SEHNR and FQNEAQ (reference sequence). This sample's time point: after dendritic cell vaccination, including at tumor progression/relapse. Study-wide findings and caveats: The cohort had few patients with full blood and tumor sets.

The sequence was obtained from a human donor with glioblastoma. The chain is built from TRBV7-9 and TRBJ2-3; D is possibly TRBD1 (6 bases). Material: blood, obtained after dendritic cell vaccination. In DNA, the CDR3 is TGTGCCAGCAGCTTCGGACAGCCTCCCACAGATACGCAGTATTTT. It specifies CASSFGQPPTDTQYF.